This T cell receptor beta chain was obtained from a study of T cells expressing NK-cell markers. The CDR3 contains 12 residues. Germline CDR1 is SEHNR and CDR2 is FQNEAQ (reference sequence). TCRdb re-called the 5' RACE reads and shows each CDR3 protein once, DNA omitted. The sample has 450,000 to 600,000 distinct CDR3 sequences. This chain joins TRBV7-9 and TRBJ2-7. This TCR derives from a man younger than 35 in good health. Sequencing was done on a sample of blood T cells: a sorted CD56 or NKG2C T cell subset, CD4+ or CD8+ T cells, or bulk PBMC T cells (not recorded which). This CDR3 reads CASSLGVGEQYF.